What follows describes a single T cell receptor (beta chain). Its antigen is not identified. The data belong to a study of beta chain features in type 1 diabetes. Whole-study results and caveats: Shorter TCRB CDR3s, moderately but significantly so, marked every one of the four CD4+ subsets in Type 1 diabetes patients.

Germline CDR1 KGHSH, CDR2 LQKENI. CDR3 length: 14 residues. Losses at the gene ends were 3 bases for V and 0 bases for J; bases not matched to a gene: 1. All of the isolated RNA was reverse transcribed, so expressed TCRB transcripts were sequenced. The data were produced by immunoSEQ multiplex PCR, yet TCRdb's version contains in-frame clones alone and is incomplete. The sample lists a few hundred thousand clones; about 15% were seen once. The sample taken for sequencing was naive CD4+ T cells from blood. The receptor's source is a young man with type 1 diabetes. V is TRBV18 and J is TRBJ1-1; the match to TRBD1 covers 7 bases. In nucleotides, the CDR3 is TGTGCCAGCTCACCGACAGGGCTGAACACTGAAGCTTTCTTT. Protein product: CASSPTGLNTEAFF.